Below are 30 T cell receptor beta chains sequenced from a single sample in a study of OX40 agonist ivuxolimab in advanced cancers. Libraries were built with the immunoSEQ multiplex PCR assay. Sourced from immuneACCESS, this table was stored by TCRdb with only in-frame sequences that have V and J called. A share of the clones is absent; for the studies checked, an unresolved V gene accounts for under half, and the remainder has no known explanation. This sample is represented by tens of thousands of clones; about 88% of them were singletons. About 1.2% of the sample lies in the top ten. The sample consisted of CD4+ or CD8+ T cells sorted from blood, taken in a trial of the OX40 agonist ivuxolimab. The receptors shown here come from an adult with an advanced solid tumor such as melanoma, head and neck, liver or kidney cancer.

This rearrangement joins TRBV10-2 to TRBJ2-2; D possibly corresponds to TRBD2 (5 bases). The CDR3 is 14 residues long. In germline, CDR1 is WSHSY, CDR2 SAAADI. Trimming left V 6 bases short and J 1 base short, with 9 bases between. The CDR3 protein is CASREVGNTGELFF. The CDR3 DNA reads as TGCGCCAGCAGGGAGGTGGGGAACACCGGGGAGCTGTTTTTT.

Here the CDR3 DNA reads TGTGCCAGCATCTACGTCCCCGTGAGCTCCTACGAGCAGTACTTC. Its protein product is CASIYVPVSSYEQYF. The chain joins TRBV2 to TRBJ2-7, with D hard to call. V lost 7 bases and J 0 bases, leaving 16 bases between the germline ends. CDR1 is SNHLY and CDR2 is FYNNEI in the germline V gene. The CDR3 length is 15 residues.

This clone was counted only a few times. V and J are TRBV21-1 and TRBJ1-5; TRBD1 is taken as the D call from the table, unchecked against the DNA. TRBV21-1 is a documented pseudogene. This CDR3 comprises 15 residues. As DNA, the CDR3 is TGTGCCAGCAGCAAAGCTATGGCAGTCAATCAGCCCCAGCATTTT. Its protein is CASSKAMAVNQPQHF.

J is TRBJ1-1 and V is TRBV9; maybe TRBD1 (6 bases). The CDR3 covers 13 residues. Germline V CDR1 and CDR2: SGDLS, YYNGEE. The V gene lost 4 bases and the J gene lost 1 base, with 8 bases spanning the gap. The CDR3 sequence: CASSQGQNTEAFF. CDR3 coding DNA: TGTGCCAGCAGCCAGGGACAGAACACTGAAGCTTTCTTT. Filled out from reference TRBV9 and TRBJ1-1, the complete variable domain reads DSGVTQTPKHLITATGQRVTLRCSPRSGDLSVYWYQQSLDQGLQFLIQYYNGEERAKGNILERFSAQQFPDLHSELNLSSLELGDSALYFCASSQGQNTEAFFGQGTRLTVV.

The chain recombines TRBV5-1 with TRBJ2-2, with D unclear. The V and J ends lost 0 bases and 2 bases respectively, with 5 bases between them. The germline V gene encodes CDR1 SGHRS and CDR2 YFSETQ. This CDR3 contains 14 residues. The CDR3 DNA sequence: TGCGCCAGCAGCTTGGCTGATAACACCGGGGAGCTGTTTTTT. It is translated as CASSLADNTGELFF. Drawing the rest from reference TRBV5-1 and TRBJ2-2, the complete variable domain is KAGVTQTPRYLIKTRGQQVTLSCSPISGHRSVSWYQQTPGQGLQFLFEYFSETQRNKGNFPGRFSGRQFSNSRSEMNVSTLELGDSALYLCASSLADNTGELFFGEGSRLTVL.

This clone has only a few counts. The rearrangement links TRBV18 to TRBJ2-5; either TRBD1 or TRBD2 may supply D (5 bases each). Germline loops: CDR1 KGHSH, CDR2 LQKENI. The CDR3 spans 16 residues. V lost 0 bases, J lost 4 bases, and 15 bases lay in between. The CDR3 here is CASSPPGRTSLETQYF. The CDR3 DNA reads as TGTGCCAGCTCACCACCGGGACGGACAAGTCTAGAGACCCAGTACTTC.

J is TRBJ2-1 and V is TRBV2; D is undetermined. Trimming pared 2 bases from V and 4 bases from J, leaving 6 bases between. The CDR3 runs 13 residues. CDR1 SNHLY and CDR2 FYNNEI come from the germline V gene. In DNA form, the CDR3 reads TGTGCCAGCAGTGAAAAGTTTTACAATGAGCAGTTCTTC. Protein: CASSEKFYNEQFF.

This chain uses TRBV7-2 with TRBJ2-3, with D perhaps matching TRBD1 (5 bases). Trimming took 6 bases from V and 2 from J, leaving 15 bases between them. This CDR3 has 15 amino acids. CDR1 and CDR2 (germline): SGHTA, FQGNSA. The chain's CDR3 is CASSRYTGYTDTQYF. CDR3 DNA: TGTGCCAGCAGTCGGTATACAGGATACACAGATACGCAGTATTTT.

J is TRBJ2-1 and V is TRBV7-8; TRBD2 matches at 10 bases. CDR1 SGHVS and CDR2 FQNEAQ come from the germline V gene. The V and J ends lost 6 bases and 4 bases, in that order; junction bases with no gene match: 3. The CDR3 runs 14 residues. Here the CDR3 DNA reads TGTGCCAGCAGGCCAGCGGGGGGGTACAATGAGCAGTTCTTC. This codes for CASRPAGGYNEQFF.

V and J are TRBV15 and TRBJ2-3; TRBD2 agrees at 8 bases. The CDR3 is 17 amino acids. Germline assignment: CDR1 LNHNV and CDR2 YYDKDF (reference sequence). V lost 3 bases to trimming and J lost 0 bases; unmatched junction nucleotides: 8. The CDR3 region is CATSSRFAGGSTDTQYF. The CDR3 bases are TGTGCCACCAGCAGTAGGTTTGCGGGGGGTAGCACAGATACGCAGTATTTT.

Concerning this clone: No DNA is shown, since the ends of the CDR3 on it are uncertain; the CDR3 is the one TCRdb lists. This chain links TRBV19 with TRBJ2-5. In germline, CDR1 is LNHDA, CDR2 SQIVND (reference sequence). The CDR3 is 14 amino acids long, termini counted. The CDR3 protein is CASTSVGGQETQYF.

The chain uses TRBV6-1 and TRBJ2-1; TRBD2 matches at 11 bases. This CDR3 has 14 amino acids. With 8 bases clipped from V and 5 bases from J, the junction kept 5 bases outside the gene matches. Germline values: CDR1 MNHNS, CDR2 SASEGT. DNA of the CDR3: TGTGCCAGCGCTAGCGGGGGGACCAACAATGAGCAGTTCTTC. This gives the protein CASASGGTNNEQFF.

CDR3 residues: CASRFAGSDYEQYF. CDR3 in DNA: TGCGCCAGCAGGTTCGCGGGTTCCGACTACGAGCAGTACTTC. This rearrangement joins TRBV5-1 to TRBJ2-7, with D perhaps matching TRBD2 (5 bases). The V gene's germline CDR1 is SGHRS and CDR2 YFSETQ. The CDR3 contains 14 residues. Between the trimmed V and J ends, which lost 5 bases and 3 bases, there was a span of 15 bases.

This chain uses TRBV18 with TRBJ1-1; weak D call: TRBD1 (6 bases). Germline lookup yields CDR1 KGHSH and CDR2 LQKENI. Trimming removed 4 bases at V and 11 bases at J, with 20 bases between. CDR3 length: 14 amino acids. The chain's CDR3 is CASSRRTDSPGAFF. The DNA for the CDR3 is TGTGCCAGCTCACGCCGTACGGACAGCCCGGGGGCTTTCTTT.

The chain combines TRBV18 with TRBJ2-1; a possible D gene is TRBD1 (6 bases). Germline V gene sequence: CDR1 KGHSH, CDR2 LQKENI. The CDR3 is made up of 16 amino acids. The ends were cut back, 5 bases at V and 1 base at J, with 15 bases in the middle. CDR3 amino acids: CASSSSGTRSYNEQFF. CDR3 DNA sequence: TGTGCCAGCTCATCCTCCGGGACACGATCCTACAATGAGCAGTTCTTC.

This chain uses TRBV7-9 with TRBJ1-2; 7 nucleotides agree with TRBD1. With V trimmed by 5 bases and J by 5 bases, 17 bases remained unmatched. The length of the CDR3 is 17 residues. Per germline, CDR1 SEHNR and CDR2 FQNEAQ (reference sequence). Here the CDR3 DNA reads TGTGCCAGCAGCCAGACCCGGGACAGAGCCCTTCGGTATGGCTACACCTTC. It yields the protein CASSQTRDRALRYGYTF.

This clone showed up just a few times. J is TRBJ1-1 and V is TRBV7-9; D gene ambiguous. This CDR3 comprises 15 residues. Germline V gene lookup returns CDR1 SEHNR and CDR2 FQNEAQ (reference sequence). Between the trimmed V and J ends, which lost 2 bases and 0 bases, there was a span of 10 bases. This chain's CDR3 is CASSLPSSLNTEAFF. The CDR3 DNA sequence: TGTGCCAGCAGCTTACCATCCAGCTTGAACACTGAAGCTTTCTTT.

This chain joins TRBV19 and TRBJ1-5; TRBD1 aligns across 8 bases. The V gene's germline CDR1 is LNHDA and CDR2 SQIVND (reference sequence). The CDR3 is 16 residues long. Trimming at V came to 6 bases and at J to 3 bases, leaving 10 bases not matched to a gene. CDR3 nucleotide sequence: TGTGCCAGTAGAGCCGGACAGGGAGGCGCCAATCAGCCCCAGCATTTT. Translating gives CASRAGQGGANQPQHF.

The CDR3 region is CASSWTGGKGNQPQHF. In DNA, the CDR3 is TGCGCCAGCAGCTGGACAGGGGGCAAGGGCAATCAGCCCCAGCATTTT. The chain links TRBV5-1 to TRBJ1-5, with 11 positions matching TRBD1. CDR3 size: 16 residues. CDR1 SGHRS and CDR2 YFSETQ come from the germline V gene. Trimming at V came to 3 bases and at J to 2 bases, leaving 4 bases not matched to a gene.

The V gene is TRBV5-1, the J gene TRBJ2-7; unclear D gene. Germline lookup yields CDR1 SGHRS and CDR2 YFSETQ. The CDR3 covers 14 residues. V lost 5 bases, J lost 2 bases, and 14 bases lay in between. CDR3: CASRGTGSPYEQYF. The CDR3 region has the DNA TGCGCCAGCAGGGGTACTGGCTCTCCCTACGAGCAGTACTTC.

The V and J genes are TRBV13 and TRBJ1-4; D is perhaps TRBD1 (5 bases). Per germline, CDR1 PRHDT and CDR2 FYEKMQ (reference sequence). This CDR3 has 16 residues. V was trimmed by 4 bases and J by 0 bases, leaving 12 bases between them. The CDR3 nucleotides are TGTGCCAGCAGCTATCGGACACCTGCAACTAATGAAAAACTGTTTTTT. Translated: CASSYRTPATNEKLFF.

V is TRBV5-8 and J is TRBJ1-1; D may be TRBD1 (6 bases). V was shortened by 6 bases and J by 1 base, with 10 bases between the two germline ends. The CDR3 consists of 13 residues. CDR1 and CDR2 (germline): SGHTS, YDEGEE. CDR3 region: CASTRQENTEAFF. CDR3 nucleotide sequence: TGTGCCAGCACCCGACAGGAGAACACTGAAGCTTTCTTT.

The CDR3, as DNA: TGTGCCACCAGCAGTCCCGGGACTTGGCTTTATACGCAGTATTTT. Amino acid sequence: CATSSPGTWLYTQYF. The chain employs TRBV15 and TRBJ2-3; a possible D gene is TRBD2 (6 bases). The CDR3 sequence is 15 residues long. Per germline, CDR1 LNHNV and CDR2 YYDKDF (reference sequence). V lost 3 bases to trimming and J lost 7 bases, with 17 bases between them. The variable domain in full, with the rest retrieved from reference TRBV15 and TRBJ2-3, is DAMVIQNPRYQVTQFGKPVTLSCSQTLNHNVMYWYQQKSSQAPKLLFHYYDKDFNNEADTPDNFQSRRPNTSFCFLDIRSPGLGDTAMYLCATSSPGTWLYTQYFGPGTRLTVL.

The chain employs TRBV19 and TRBJ2-3; D not resolved. Germline V CDR1 and CDR2: LNHDA, SQIVND (reference sequence). V gave up 6 bases and J gave up 4 bases, with 20 bases separating them. CDR3 length equals 16 residues. The CDR3 reads CASRKRAVPLADTQYF. CDR3 DNA: TGTGCCAGTAGGAAACGGGCCGTACCCCTCGCAGATACGCAGTATTTT.

V is TRBV10-3 and J is TRBJ1-2; D is unresolved. V was clipped by 2 bases and J by 2 bases, with 12 bases between them. Germline-derived CDR1 and CDR2 are ENHRY and SYGVKD. This CDR3 comprises 15 residues. CDR3 bases: TGTGCCATCAGTGAGCCGGGTATGGACAACTATGGCTACACCTTC. Its translation: CAISEPGMDNYGYTF.

The genes are TRBV7-6 and TRBJ2-5, with unresolved D. V shed 1 base and J shed 2 bases, with 14 bases lying between them. Germline CDR1 is SGHVS and CDR2 is FNYEAQ. The CDR3 contains 16 residues. CDR3 bases: TGTGCCAGCAGCTTAGACTTTTCCGGCTTACAAGAGACCCAGTACTTC. This sequence encodes CASSLDFSGLQETQYF.

The V call is TRBV4-1, the J call TRBJ2-1; 15 bases line up with TRBD2. The CDR3 totals 20 residues. Germline V gene data show CDR1 as MGHRA and CDR2 as YSYEKL. The V gene end was trimmed by 2 bases and the J gene end by 0 bases; junction bases not matched to a gene: 8. The CDR3, as DNA: TGCGCCAGCAGCCAAACCAGGGGACTAGCGGGGGGACGCTCCTACAATGAGCAGTTCTTC. It specifies CASSQTRGLAGGRSYNEQFF.

This clone was detected once. The gene calls are TRBV5-1 and TRBJ2-7; D is perhaps TRBD1 (5 bases). Trimming removed 2 bases at V and 1 base at J, with 10 bases between. The germline gives CDR1 SGHRS, CDR2 YFSETQ. The CDR3 consists of 14 residues. The CDR3 region has the DNA TGCGCCAGCAGCTTCTGGGGCTCATCCTACGAGCAGTACTTC. Translated, it gives CASSFWGSSYEQYF.

The chain links TRBV18 to TRBJ2-7; D uncertain. The CDR3 contains 13 residues. The V end was cut by 3 bases, the J end by 1 base, with 7 bases between. CDR1 KGHSH and CDR2 LQKENI come from the germline V gene. This CDR3 reads CASSPATSYEQYF. The CDR3 DNA sequence: TGTGCCAGCTCACCGGCTACTTCCTACGAGCAGTACTTC.

This clone is a singleton in its sample. The chain couples TRBV6-6 to TRBJ2-2, with no clear D. V was shortened by 7 bases and J by 2 bases, with 11 bases between the two germline ends. The CDR3 contains 14 residues. Germline CDR1 MNHNY, CDR2 SVGAGI (reference sequence). The CDR3 loop is CASILTGNTGELFF. The CDR3 DNA follows: TGTGCCAGCATCCTGACCGGTAACACCGGGGAGCTGTTTTTT.